Shown below are 30 T cell receptor beta chains from a single sample sequenced in a study of blood T cell repertoires in COVID-19 (TCRdb year 2020). Libraries were built with the immunoSEQ multiplex PCR assay. The clones in this table, taken by TCRdb from immuneACCESS, are in-frame only. Not every clone is retained; where verified, under half of the shortfall comes from an unresolved V gene, and the cause of the rest is unknown. The sample yields roughly 250,000 clones; 86% were counted once. The ten largest clones take up approximately 3.5% of the sample. Sequenced input: PBMCs or T cells enriched from blood (not recorded which). These receptors were taken from a woman between 40 and 50 years old with acute COVID-19.

The chain combines TRBV7-9 with TRBJ2-1, with D maybe TRBD1 (5 bases). The germline CDR1 and CDR2 sequences are SEHNR and FQNEAQ (reference sequence). V was pared by 5 bases and J by 8 bases, with 10 bases between. The CDR3 is 12 residues long. The CDR3 spells CASSGWGDEQFF. DNA for the CDR3: TGTGCCAGCAGCGGGTGGGGCGATGAGCAGTTCTTC.

The chain has TRBV20-1 and TRBJ1-1; D is unresolved. The CDR3 is 11 amino acids. Germline CDR1 DFQATT, CDR2 SNEGSKA (reference sequence). V lost 3 bases and J 8 bases, leaving 10 bases between the germline ends. CDR3 sequence (DNA): TGCAGTGCTAGTCCGGCGGCAGAAGCTTTCTTT. It yields the protein CSASPAAEAFF.

This clone was recorded once. The genes are TRBV6-5 and TRBJ2-7, with D perhaps TRBD2 (6 bases). Germline assignment: CDR1 MNHEY and CDR2 SVGAGI. This CDR3 region has 15 residues. With 7 bases removed from V and 0 bases from J, the gap between germline ends came to 16 bases. CDR3 region: CASKTTASDSYEQYF. The CDR3 DNA follows: TGTGCCAGCAAAACGACGGCTAGCGACTCCTACGAGCAGTACTTC.

This chain links TRBV19 with TRBJ2-7; perhaps TRBD2 as D (5 bases). V was trimmed by 6 bases and J by 0 bases, leaving 18 bases between them. Germline V gene lookup returns CDR1 LNHDA and CDR2 SQIVND (reference sequence). The CDR3 is 16 amino acids. The CDR3 DNA sequence: TGTGCCAGTAGCAGACAAGGAGGCGAGGACTCCTACGAGCAGTACTTC. Its protein product is CASSRQGGEDSYEQYF.

The rearrangement uses TRBV25-1 and TRBJ1-5; a weak D match, TRBD1 (6 bases). Trimming pared 6 bases from V and 6 bases from J, leaving 9 bases between. The CDR3 runs 12 residues. In germline, CDR1 is MGHDK, CDR2 SYGVNS. In nucleotides, the CDR3 is TGTGCCAGCAGACAGGGTTTTCAGCCCCAGCATTTT. Translating gives CASRQGFQPQHF.

The gene calls are TRBV24-1 and TRBJ2-1, with TRBD1 matching over 12 bases. The CDR3 runs to 17 residues. Germline V gives CDR1 KGHDR, CDR2 SFDVKD. The V gene end was trimmed by 5 bases and the J gene end by 7 bases; junction bases not matched to a gene: 11. The CDR3 DNA reads TGTGCCACCAGTGGATGGCCGGGACAGGGGGCGCAAAATGAGCAGTTCTTC. Protein: CATSGWPGQGAQNEQFF.

V gene TRBV5-1 combines with J gene TRBJ1-4, with unresolved D. The V end lost 0 bases, the J end lost 7 bases, and 13 bases lay between the germline ends. The CDR3 covers 15 residues. CDR1 is SGHRS and CDR2 is YFSETQ in the germline V gene. The CDR3 nucleotides read TGCGCCAGCAGCTTGGGGGTCACGCGAGGTGAAAAACTGTTTTTT. It translates to CASSLGVTRGEKLFF.

In regard to this clone: The sample contains more than one DNA sequence encoding this CDR3. This sequence joins TRBV29-1 and TRBJ2-3, with TRBD2 identical over 13 bases. Germline loops: CDR1 SQVTM, CDR2 ANQGSEA. The CDR3 runs 14 residues. V was pared by 4 bases and J by 3 bases, with 1 base of the junction left unmatched. The CDR3 spells CSVGTSGSTDTQYF. CDR3 coding DNA: TGCAGCGTTGGGACTAGCGGGAGTACAGATACGCAGTATTTT.

This sequence joins TRBV10-3 and TRBJ2-7, with 11 bases matching TRBD1. V was pared by 5 bases and J by 9 bases, with 18 bases of the junction left unmatched. The CDR3 runs 17 residues. Germline CDR1 reads ENHRY; CDR2 reads SYGVKD. The DNA of the CDR3 is TGTGCCATCAGTCCTGGGACAGGGGGAATACTCTACGACGGGCAGTACTTC. Amino acids: CAISPGTGGILYDGQYF.

This chain connects TRBV19 to TRBJ2-7; D call uncertain. Germline assignment: CDR1 LNHDA and CDR2 SQIVND (reference sequence). Trimming removed 9 bases at V and 3 bases at J, with 15 bases between. The length of the CDR3 is 13 residues. CDR3 region: CASGDLVGYEQYF. The CDR3 DNA reads as TGTGCCAGCGGCGACCTAGTTGGCTACGAGCAGTACTTC. The complete variable domain, with remaining parts taken from reference TRBV19 and TRBJ2-7, reads DGGITQSPKYLFRKEGQNVTLSCEQNLNHDAMYWYRQDPGQGLRLIYYSQIVNDFQKGDIAEGYSVSREKKESFPLTVTSAQKNPTAFYLCASGDLVGYEQYFGPGTRLTVT.

The chain links TRBV11-3 to TRBJ1-6, with unresolved D. The CDR3 length is 15 residues. With 2 bases removed from V and 9 bases from J, the gap between germline ends came to 14 bases. The germline V gene has CDR1 SGHNT and CDR2 YENEEA. CDR3 sequence: CASSLLATGSSPLHF. CDR3 in DNA: TGTGCCAGCAGCTTACTGGCGACTGGCTCTTCACCCCTCCACTTT.

A note on this clone: Other DNA sequences in this sample translate to the same CDR3. The CDR3 region is CASSLGRGSYEQYF. CDR3 DNA sequence: TGCGCCAGCAGCTTGGGCAGGGGCTCCTACGAGCAGTACTTC. The J gene is TRBJ2-7, the V gene TRBV5-1; the D gene is possibly TRBD1 (6 bases). CDR1 and CDR2 (germline): SGHRS, YFSETQ. The V and J ends lost 0 bases and 0 bases respectively, with 7 bases between them. The CDR3 totals 14 residues.

This clone was seen a few times. The chain recombines TRBV21-1 with TRBJ2-7; the D call in the table, TRBD2, was not verified against the DNA. TRBV21-1 is a known pseudogene. The CDR3 is 16 amino acids. In nucleotides, the CDR3 is TGTGCCAGCAGCAGAAGCGGGACACCTCCGTTCTACGAGCAGTACTTC. Translated: CASSRSGTPPFYEQYF.

V gene TRBV6-5 combines with J gene TRBJ1-5; 7 bases map to TRBD1. Losses at the gene ends were 5 bases for V and 6 bases for J; bases not matched to a gene: 4. CDR3 size: 13 residues. The germline V gene encodes CDR1 MNHEY and CDR2 SVGAGI. CDR3 DNA sequence: TGTGCCAGCAGTCCAGACAGGGCTCAGCCCCAGCATTTT. This sequence encodes CASSPDRAQPQHF.

This CDR3 reads CASRTSGEGSYGYTF. CDR3 coding DNA: TGTGCCAGCAGAACCTCCGGAGAAGGTTCCTATGGCTACACCTTC. The chain is built from TRBV28 and TRBJ1-2; D is unresolved. The CDR3 is 15 residues long. Trimming removed 6 bases at V and 4 bases at J, with 18 bases between. The germline CDR1 and CDR2 sequences are MDHEN and SYDVKM.

This clone was seen just once. V and J are TRBV2 and TRBJ1-5; the D is unclear. This CDR3 contains 13 residues. In germline, CDR1 is SNHLY, CDR2 FYNNEI. The V gene lost 5 bases and the J gene lost 6 bases, with 11 bases spanning the gap. The CDR3 is CASSWAGGQPQHF. The CDR3 nucleotides read TGTGCCAGCAGTTGGGCGGGCGGTCAGCCCCAGCATTTT.

The chain links TRBV2 to TRBJ2-5; TRBD2 aligns across 7 bases. Trimming took 1 base from V and 7 from J; bases not matched to a gene: 0. Per germline, CDR1 SNHLY and CDR2 FYNNEI. This CDR3 has 12 residues. In DNA form, the CDR3 reads TGTGCCAGCAGTGAAGAGCGGGGGACCCAGTACTTC. Translation: CASSEERGTQYF. Combining the CDR3 with reference TRBV2 and TRBJ2-5 gives the whole variable domain EPEVTQTPSHQVTQMGQEVILRCVPISNHLYFYWYRQILGQKVEFLVSFYNNEISEKSEIFDDQFSVERPDGSNFTLKIRSTKLEDSAMYFCASSEERGTQYFGPGTRLLVL.

V usage is TRBV27 and J usage is TRBJ1-5, with 8 bases that match TRBD1. The J segment lost 2 bases and the V segment lost 5 bases, leaving 8 bases of the junction unmatched. This CDR3 has 16 residues. Germline lookup yields CDR1 MNHEY and CDR2 SMNVEV (reference sequence). CDR3 nucleotide sequence: TGTGCCAGCAGTCCTCTCGACAGGGGTGGCAATCAGCCCCAGCATTTT. This codes for CASSPLDRGGNQPQHF.

The chain has TRBV2 and TRBJ1-5; the match to TRBD1 covers 9 bases. J lost 4 bases, V lost 6 bases, and 10 bases had no gene match. CDR1 and CDR2 from the germline V gene are SNHLY and FYNNEI. This CDR3 has 16 amino acids. The chain's CDR3 is CASRALDRGPNQPQHF. The CDR3 coding sequence is TGTGCCAGCAGAGCCCTGGACAGGGGTCCTAATCAGCCCCAGCATTTT. Full variable domain (missing parts from reference TRBV2 and TRBJ1-5): EPEVTQTPSHQVTQMGQEVILRCVPISNHLYFYWYRQILGQKVEFLVSFYNNEISEKSEIFDDQFSVERPDGSNFTLKIRSTKLEDSAMYFCASRALDRGPNQPQHFGDGTRLSIL.

The rearrangement joins TRBV14 to TRBJ2-1, with D possibly being TRBD1 (5 bases). In germline, CDR1 is SGHDN, CDR2 FVKESK. The CDR3 spans 13 residues. The V end was cut by 3 bases, the J end by 9 bases, with 12 bases between. CDR3 in DNA: TGTGCCAGCAGCCAGATTAGGGGCAGTGAGCAGTTCTTC. It yields the protein CASSQIRGSEQFF.

This clone was seen only a few times. The rearrangement joins TRBV6-6 to TRBJ2-5, with D unclear. V was clipped by 0 bases and J by 1 base, with 6 bases between them. The CDR3 covers 14 residues. Germline CDR1 reads MNHNY; CDR2 reads SVGAGI (reference sequence). The CDR3 nucleotides are TGTGCCAGCAGTTACTCGTTCTTCCAAGAGACCCAGTACTTC. It specifies CASSYSFFQETQYF.

This clone has just one count. This rearrangement joins TRBV28 to TRBJ1-1, with a possible D match to TRBD1 (5 bases). The ends were cut back, 11 bases at V and 1 base at J, with 8 bases in the middle. The CDR3 has 11 residues. Germline V gives CDR1 MDHEN, CDR2 SYDVKM. The CDR3 sequence is CACQGNTEAFF. The CDR3 DNA reads as TGTGCCTGCCAGGGGAACACTGAAGCTTTCTTT. Complete variable domain (other parts from reference TRBV28 and TRBJ1-1): DVKVTQSSRYLVKRTGEKVFLECVQDMDHENMFWYRQDPGLGLRLIYFSYDVKMKEKGDIPEGYSVSREKKERFSLILESASTNQTSMYLCACQGNTEAFFGQGTRLTVV.

The chain uses TRBV11-2 and TRBJ2-7; weak D call: TRBD1 (6 bases). The CDR3 loop spans 14 amino acids. Trimming removed 6 bases at V and 4 bases at J, with 16 bases between. CDR1 and CDR2 (germline): SGHAT, FQNNGV. CDR3 nucleotide sequence: TGTGCCAGCAGTTGGGCCGGGACACAGTACGAGCAGTACTTC. The encoded protein is CASSWAGTQYEQYF. The variable domain in full, completed from reference TRBV11-2 and TRBJ2-7, reads EAGVAQSPRYKIIEKRQSVAFWCNPISGHATLYWYQQILGQGPKLLIQFQNNGVVDDSQLPKDRFSAERLKGVDSTLKIQPAKLEDSAVYLCASSWAGTQYEQYFGPGTRLTVT.

The rearrangement uses TRBV5-6 and TRBJ2-1, with D possibly TRBD2 on 5 matching bases. The CDR3 runs to 14 residues. The V and J ends lost 0 bases and 5 bases respectively, with 9 bases between them. Per the germline V gene, CDR1 is SGHDT and CDR2 is YYEEEE. The CDR3 DNA is TGTGCCAGCAGCTTGGAGACTACCAACAATGAGCAGTTCTTC. Amino acids: CASSLETTNNEQFF.

The chain carries TRBV6-6 and TRBJ1-2, with TRBD1 as a possible D gene (5 bases). CDR3 length equals 14 residues. V was clipped by 6 bases and J by 4 bases, with 15 bases between them. From germline, CDR1 is MNHNY and CDR2 SVGAGI (reference sequence). CDR3 region: CASSRGRQSYGYTF. The DNA of the CDR3 is TGTGCCAGCAGCCGGGGGAGGCAGAGCTATGGCTACACCTTC.

The V and J genes are TRBV6-5 and TRBJ1-6; TRBD1 is a possible D gene (6 bases). Trimming removed 6 bases at V and 9 bases at J, with 18 bases between. Germline CDR1 is MNHEY and CDR2 is SVGAGI. The CDR3 totals 15 residues. This CDR3 reads CASSQTWGGSSPLHF. The DNA for the CDR3 is TGTGCCAGCAGCCAAACGTGGGGGGGCAGTTCACCCCTCCACTTT.

The chain is built from TRBV12-5 and TRBJ1-2; possible D gene TRBD1, 6 bases. Trimming left V 6 bases short and J 5 bases short, with 16 bases between. From germline, CDR1 is LGHNT and CDR2 FRNRAP. This CDR3 spans 14 amino acids. CDR3 in amino acids: CASGPDRSVYGYTF. As DNA, the CDR3 is TGTGCTAGTGGCCCTGACAGGAGCGTATATGGCTACACCTTC.

The rearrangement links TRBV29-1 to TRBJ2-5; no reliable D call. The CDR3 has 13 residues. With 3 bases removed from V and 1 base from J, the gap between germline ends came to 9 bases. Germline V gives CDR1 SQVTM, CDR2 ANQGSEA. The CDR3 DNA is TGCAGCGTTGAGGTCGGTCTCCAAGAGACCCAGTACTTC. This translates into CSVEVGLQETQYF.

This chain joins TRBV6-5 and TRBJ1-6; possible D gene TRBD1, 6 bases. Germline V gene data show CDR1 as MNHEY and CDR2 as SVGAGI. V was pared by 6 bases and J by 7 bases, with 10 bases between. CDR3 length equals 13 residues. This chain's CDR3 is CASSLDSNSPLHF. The CDR3 DNA reads TGTGCCAGCAGCCTGGACAGCAATTCACCCCTCCACTTT.

The chain combines TRBV13 with TRBJ2-1; D is unclear. Germline CDR1 is PRHDT and CDR2 is FYEKMQ (reference sequence). The CDR3 totals 16 residues. Trimming cost V 1 base and J 4 bases, with 14 bases left between them. The CDR3 DNA reads TGTGCCAGCAGCTTAGAAGGCCCTAGTGGTTACAATGAGCAGTTCTTC. Residues: CASSLEGPSGYNEQFF.